Included here is one TCR beta chain sequence, with context. The antigen is unknown. The source of the sample is a study of cytomegalovirus exposure and HLA in healthy donors. The V gene's germline CDR1 is MGHRA and CDR2 YSYEKL. CDR3 size: 14 residues. V gave up 2 bases and J gave up 0 bases, with 7 bases separating them. The PCR employed 60 Vbeta primers together with 13 Jbeta primers. Some clones are missing from TCRdb's copy, which holds only in-frame ones; the method was immunoSEQ multiplex PCR. This sample has some 170,000 clones, with 80% found just once. Study outcomes and limitations: Later on, a genetic analysis was performed. It linked a missense variant in DCLRE1C with V- and J-gene trimming of TCR beta. Reportedly, HLA-A and HLA-B alleles of most subjects were accurately predicted from TCR beta.

The rearrangement links TRBV4-1 to TRBJ1-2, with no clear D. Sequencing was carried out using PBMCs. The clonotype comes from a young man in good health and CMV-seropositive. Here the CDR3 DNA reads TGCGCCAGCAGCCAACCGGGTGCTAACTATGGCTACACCTTC. This translates into CASSQPGANYGYTF.